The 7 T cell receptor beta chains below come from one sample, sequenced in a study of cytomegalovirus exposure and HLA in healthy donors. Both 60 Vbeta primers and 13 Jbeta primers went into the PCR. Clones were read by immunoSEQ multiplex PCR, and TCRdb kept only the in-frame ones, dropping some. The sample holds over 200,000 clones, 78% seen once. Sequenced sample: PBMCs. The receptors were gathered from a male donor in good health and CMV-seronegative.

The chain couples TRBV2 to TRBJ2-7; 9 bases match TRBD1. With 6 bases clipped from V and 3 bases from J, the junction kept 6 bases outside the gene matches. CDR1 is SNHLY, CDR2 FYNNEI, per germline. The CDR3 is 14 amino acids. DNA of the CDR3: TGTGCCAGCAGCACCGGGACAGGGTTCTACGAGCAGTACTTC. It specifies CASSTGTGFYEQYF.

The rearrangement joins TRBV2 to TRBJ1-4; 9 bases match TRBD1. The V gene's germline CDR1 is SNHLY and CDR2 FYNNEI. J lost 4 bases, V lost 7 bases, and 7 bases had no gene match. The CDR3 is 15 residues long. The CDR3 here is CASTRQGGDNEKLFF. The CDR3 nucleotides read TGTGCCAGCACCAGACAGGGGGGGGATAATGAAAAACTGTTTTTT.

The CDR3 DNA reads as TGTGCCAGCAGCCGACATAGGACAGGGTCGGAGACCCAGTACTTC. Translating gives CASSRHRTGSETQYF. The chain uses TRBV14 and TRBJ2-5; 8 nucleotides line up with TRBD1. V dropped 4 bases and J dropped 5; count of bases not matched to a gene: 9. CDR3 length: 15 residues. The germline CDR1 and CDR2 sequences are SGHDN and FVKESK.

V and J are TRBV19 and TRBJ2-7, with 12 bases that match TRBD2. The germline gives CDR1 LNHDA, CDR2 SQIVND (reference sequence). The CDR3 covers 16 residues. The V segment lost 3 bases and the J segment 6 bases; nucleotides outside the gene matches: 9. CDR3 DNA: TGTGCCAGTAGTATGAGTCTAGCGGGAGGGCCGTTCGAGCAGTACTTC. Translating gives CASSMSLAGGPFEQYF. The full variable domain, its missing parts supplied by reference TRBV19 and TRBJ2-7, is DGGITQSPKYLFRKEGQNVTLSCEQNLNHDAMYWYRQDPGQGLRLIYYSQIVNDFQKGDIAEGYSVSREKKESFPLTVTSAQKNPTAFYLCASSMSLAGGPFEQYFGPGTRLTVT.

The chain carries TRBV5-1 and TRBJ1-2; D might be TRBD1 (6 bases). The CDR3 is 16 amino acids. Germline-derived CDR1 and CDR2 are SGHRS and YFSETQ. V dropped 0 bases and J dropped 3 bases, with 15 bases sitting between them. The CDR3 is CASSLDRVEIDYGYTF. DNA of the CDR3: TGCGCCAGCAGCTTGGACAGGGTAGAGATAGACTATGGCTACACCTTC.

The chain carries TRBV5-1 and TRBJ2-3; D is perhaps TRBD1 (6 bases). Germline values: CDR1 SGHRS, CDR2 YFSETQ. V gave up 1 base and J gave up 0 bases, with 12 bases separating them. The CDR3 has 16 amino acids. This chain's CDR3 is CASSLQGQGSTDTQYF. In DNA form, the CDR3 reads TGCGCCAGCAGCTTGCAGGGGCAGGGAAGCACAGATACGCAGTATTTT.

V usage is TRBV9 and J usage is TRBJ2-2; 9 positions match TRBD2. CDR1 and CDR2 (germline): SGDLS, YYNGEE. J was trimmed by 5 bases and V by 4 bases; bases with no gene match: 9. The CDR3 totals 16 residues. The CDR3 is CASSPNAGGLTGELFF. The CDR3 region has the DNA TGTGCCAGCAGCCCCAATGCGGGAGGGTTGACCGGGGAGCTGTTTTTT.